This is a list of T cell receptor beta chains from one sample in a study of blood T cell repertoires in COVID-19. TCRdb keeps only in-frame clones here, not all; method: immunoSEQ multiplex PCR. This table has more than 200,000 clones, over 75% appearing once. The sequenced material came from PBMCs or T cells enriched from blood (not recorded which). The source is a woman aged 30 to 39 who had been exposed to COVID-19. CDR3s include the opening cysteine and the closing phenylalanine or tryptophan. The D gene is left open where the match is weak. Clone size is stated in some rows and not others, as once, few, many or a class when expanded.

size	V	D	J	DNA	CDR3
once	TRBV4-2	TRBD2	TRBJ2-2	TGTGCCAGCAGCCAAGAACGGGAGACTAGCGGGGGCCCCCGGGAGCTGTTTTTT	CASSQERETSGGPRELFF
once	TRBV5-1	-	TRBJ2-7	TGCGCCAGCAGCTTGGACCGGGTCTACGAGCAGTACTTC	CASSLDRVYEQYF
-	TRBV10-3	TRBD2	TRBJ2-5	TGTGCCATCAGTGAACCTAGCGGGAGGATTGGTGAGACCCAGTACTTC	CAISEPSGRIGETQYF
once	TRBV4-1	TRBD1	TRBJ1-5	TGCGCCAGCAGCTCACAGGGGACTGGGTATCAGCCCCAGCATTTT	CASSSQGTGYQPQHF
-	TRBV11-2	TRBD2	TRBJ2-1	TGTGCCAGCAGCTTTAGCGGGGGGTACAATGAGCAGTTCTTC	CASSFSGGYNEQFF
-	TRBV28	-	TRBJ2-7	TGTGCCAGCGTGTCGGCAGGGGGGAGCTCCTACGAGCAGTACTTC	CASVSAGGSSYEQYF
-	TRBV15	TRBD2	TRBJ2-5	TGTGCCACCAGCAGAGATAATAGGGTAGCGGGAGAAGGTACGCGAGAGACCCAGTACTTC	CATSRDNRVAGEGTRETQYF
-	TRBV12-3/TRBV12-4	-	TRBJ2-7	TGTGCCAGCAGTTGGACAGTAAAGCAGTACTTC	CASSWTVKQYF
-	TRBV7-8	TRBD2	TRBJ2-5	TGTGCCAGCAGCTTAGCGCTAGCGGGAGGAACAGAGACCCAGTACTTC	CASSLALAGGTETQYF
-	TRBV29-1	TRBD1	TRBJ1-1	TGCAGCGTCCTGAGGACAGGGGGAGCTTTCTTT	CSVLRTGGAFF
-	TRBV5-4	TRBD2	TRBJ2-1	TGTGCCAGCAGCTTGGGGACTAGCGGGCTCTACAATGAGCAGTTCTTC	CASSLGTSGLYNEQFF
-	TRBV19	-	TRBJ2-1	TGTGCCAGTAGTATGGGAAGGGGTGAGCAGTTCTTC	CASSMGRGEQFF
-	TRBV27	-	TRBJ2-7	TGTGCCAGCAGTTTATCGGACGGGAACGAGCAGTACTTC	CASSLSDGNEQYF
-	TRBV20-1	TRBD1	TRBJ1-5	TGCAGTGCTAATGACCCGGGACAGGGGAATCAGCCCCAGCATTTT	CSANDPGQGNQPQHF
-	TRBV5-1	-	TRBJ1-1	TGCGCCAGCAGCTTGGAGAGGAACACTGAAGCTTTCTTT	CASSLERNTEAFF
-	TRBV11-3	-	TRBJ2-3	TGTGCCAGCAGCTTCGGGGGACCTAGCACAGATACGCAGTATTTT	CASSFGGPSTDTQYF
once	TRBV3-1/TRBV3-2	TRBD2	TRBJ2-7	TGTGCCAGCAGCCGAGGACTAGCGGGGGCGCAATCCTACGAGCAGTACTTC	CASSRGLAGAQSYEQYF
-	TRBV19	-	TRBJ1-1	TGTGCCAGTAGTATACCAGGGTACACTGAAGCTTTCTTT	CASSIPGYTEAFF
-	TRBV5-1	-	TRBJ1-1	TGCGCCAGCAGCGGCACGGGGGGTCGAACTGAAGCTTTCTTT	CASSGTGGRTEAFF
-	TRBV7-8	-	TRBJ2-7	TGTGCCAGCAAGTACGGGAAGTCGGACGAGCAGTACTTC	CASKYGKSDEQYF
-	TRBV3-1/TRBV3-2	-	TRBJ1-2	TGTGCCAGCAGCCCCCGACGGAGATTACAACATGGCTACACCTTC	CASSPRRRLQHGYTF
-	TRBV9	-	TRBJ2-1	TGTGCCAGCAGCGTAGGTCCGGCGGTTAATGAGCAGTTCTTC	CASSVGPAVNEQFF
-	TRBV9	TRBD2	TRBJ2-1	TGTGCCAGCAGCCCCGGACTAGGGAATGAGCAGTTCTTC	CASSPGLGNEQFF
-	TRBV15	TRBD1	TRBJ1-1	TGTGCCACCAGCAGAGAACGACAGGGTCGGTACACTGAAGCTTTCTTT	CATSRERQGRYTEAFF
-	TRBV5-5	-	TRBJ2-3	TGTGCCAGCAGCTTTCCTACTAGCACAGATACGCAGTATTTT	CASSFPTSTDTQYF
-	TRBV18	-	TRBJ1-2	TGTGCCAGCTCACTTAAAACAGACAAGACCTCCTATGGCTACACCTTC	CASSLKTDKTSYGYTF
-	TRBV27	-	TRBJ1-5	TGTGCCAGCAGCTTGCAGGGGAGCAATCAGCCCCAGCATTTT	CASSLQGSNQPQHF
-	TRBV5-4	TRBD1	TRBJ1-6	TGTGCCAGCAGCTTCGCTGCAGGGGGCCTGGATTCACCCCTCCACTTT	CASSFAAGGLDSPLHF
once	TRBV7-9	-	TRBJ1-2	TGTGCCAGCCTCGGCAGGGATAATGGCTACACCTTC	CASLGRDNGYTF
-	TRBV25-1	-	TRBJ1-2	TGTGCCAGCAGTGAAGGGTCGATGCTAGCTAACTATGGCTACACCTTC	CASSEGSMLANYGYTF
-	TRBV5-6	TRBD2	TRBJ2-1	TGTGCCAGCAGCTTGATACCTAGCGGGCACAATGAGCAGTTCTTC	CASSLIPSGHNEQFF
-	TRBV7-3	-	TRBJ1-2	TGTGCCAGCTCCCGAGGGGGGGAGGGCTATGGCTACACCTTC	CASSRGGEGYGYTF
-	TRBV21-1	-	TRBJ2-7	TGTGCCAGCCACGCCGCGCAGCAGTACTTC	CASHAAQQYF
-	TRBV5-4	TRBD1	TRBJ2-1	TGTGCCAGCAGCCGTTCCCGGGACAGGGTGAATGAGCAGTTCTTC	CASSRSRDRVNEQFF
-	TRBV6-5	-	TRBJ1-1	TGTGCCAGCATCGGCCGCCGGAGGGCTGAAGCTTTCTTT	CASIGRRRAEAFF
-	TRBV18	TRBD2	TRBJ2-2	TGTGCCAGCTCACTGCGACTAGCGGGAGTGGTCGGGGAGCTGTTTTTT	CASSLRLAGVVGELFF
-	TRBV7-9	TRBD2	TRBJ2-7	TGTGCCAGCAGCTTAGAAGCTCTAGCGGGAGTAGGCTCCTACGAGCAGTACTTC	CASSLEALAGVGSYEQYF
-	TRBV12-5	TRBD1	TRBJ1-6	TGTGCTAGTGGGGCTCAGGGGGGATCACCCCTCCACTTT	CASGAQGGSPLHF
-	TRBV7-9	TRBD2	TRBJ2-3	TGTGCCAGCAGCCCGGGACTAGCGGGAGGTTCAGATACGCAGTATTTT	CASSPGLAGGSDTQYF